This T cell receptor beta chain was identified in a study of CD8 T cells in Susac syndrome. The study, taken as a whole, reports: The relatively small number of individuals in the TCR sequencing and HLA analysis was acknowledged by the study.

Sequencing targeted TCR beta in blood CD8+ and CD4+ T cells. FACS was used to enrich TEMRA cells, whereas the CD8+ and CD4+ T cells were obtained by negative isolation. Random hexamers served to reverse transcribe roughly 0.45 to 1 ug RNA. Amplification of the TCR beta CDR3 was carried out by immunoSEQ multiplex PCR, which spanned a total of 54 Vbeta and 13 Jbeta segments. One entry per CDR3 protein results from TCRdb running MiXCR on the immunoSEQ multiplex PCR reads. The sample lists approximately 120,000 distinct CDR3 sequences, about 93% occurring once. As for this clonotype: Its target is not known.

In germline, CDR1 is DFQATT, CDR2 SNEGSKA (reference sequence). Trimming took 0 bases from V and 3 from J, leaving 12 bases between them. The length of the CDR3 is 14 residues. What was sequenced was CD8+ T cells from PBMCs. V and J are TRBV20-1 and TRBJ2-7, with unresolved D. This receptor was taken from a human donor with multiple sclerosis. CDR3 nucleotides: TGCAGTGCTAGAGAGGTCAAAAATAGCTACGAGCAGTACTTC. Its translation is CSAREVKNSYEQYF.